Here is one TCR beta chain with its context. Assay used: immunoSEQ multiplex PCR; TCRdb lists only in-frame clones, some missing. The sample lists around 69,000 clones, approximately 96% seen once, with 4.5% in the top ten. This sample stems from a study of cytomegalovirus exposure and HLA in healthy donors. Study in general: Later analysis reported that the 120 validation repertoires shared the platform of the approximately 670 first-cohort repertoires.

The CDR3 loop spans 14 amino acids. Germline CDR1 reads SGHAT; CDR2 reads FQDESV (reference sequence). V shed 1 base and J shed 3 bases, with 9 bases lying between them. This clonotype was sampled from a woman aged 18-30 years in good health and CMV-seropositive. Sequencing was performed on PBMCs. The V call is TRBV11-1, the J call TRBJ2-5, with D tentatively TRBD1 (5 bases). DNA of the CDR3: TGTGCCAGCAGCTTAGGACAGAGTAAAGAGACCCAGTACTTC. Translation gives CASSLGQSKETQYF. Filled out from reference TRBV11-1 and TRBJ2-5, the complete variable domain reads EAEVAQSPRYKITEKSQAVAFWCDPISGHATLYWYRQILGQGPELLVQFQDESVVDDSQLPKDRFSAERLKGVDSTLKIQPAELGDSAMYLCASSLGQSKETQYFGPGTRLLVL.